Below are 24 T cell receptor beta chains sequenced from a single sample in a study of neurological immune-mediated disorders. TCRdb called the 5' RACE reads again in MiXCR, with one record for every CDR3 protein. The sample has roughly 59,000 distinct CDR3 sequences; more than 4.5% are singletons. Sequencing used PBMCs. The receptors were gathered from a human donor with multiple sclerosis. The donor label of this sample is uncertain.

This clonotype was picked up many times. The V and J genes are TRBV5-1 and TRBJ2-5, with TRBD2 identical over 9 bases. This CDR3 is built from 14 residues. V dropped 5 bases and J dropped 4; count of bases not matched to a gene: 6. The V gene's germline CDR1 is SGHRS and CDR2 YFSETQ. CDR3 loop: CASSPRGGGETQYF. In nucleotides, the CDR3 is TGCGCCAGCAGTCCGCGGGGGGGCGGAGAGACCCAGTACTTC.

In its sample, this clonotype was seen many times. The gene calls are TRBV4-1 and TRBJ2-2, with D possibly called TRBD1 or TRBD2 (6 bases each). Germline assignment: CDR1 MGHRA and CDR2 YSYEKL. The V end was cut by 5 bases, the J end by 8 bases, with 9 bases between. The CDR3 is made up of 12 amino acids. DNA of the CDR3: TGCGCCAGCAGCATAGGGGGGGGGGAGCTGTTTTTT. Protein: CASSIGGGELFF.

This clonotype has at least ten counts. The CDR3 DNA follows: TGCAGCGTTGATAAGGGGAGGGAAACTGAAGCTTTCTTT. Its translation: CSVDKGRETEAFF. V is TRBV29-1 and J is TRBJ1-1; the D gene is possibly TRBD1 (5 bases). The ends were cut back, 3 bases at V and 5 bases at J, with 13 bases in the middle. The CDR3 consists of 13 residues. Per the germline V gene, CDR1 is SQVTM and CDR2 is ANQGSEA.

Ten or more counts support this clonotype. J is TRBJ1-1 and V is TRBV20-1, with no clear D. With 0 bases removed from V and 0 bases from J, the gap between germline ends came to 5 bases. This CDR3 has 13 amino acids. The germline V gene encodes CDR1 DFQATT and CDR2 SNEGSKA (reference sequence). The CDR3 region is CSARESLNTEAFF. The CDR3 DNA reads TGCAGTGCTAGAGAGTCCCTGAACACTGAAGCTTTCTTT.

This clonotype was seen ten or more times. The chain employs TRBV5-8 and TRBJ2-7, with no clear D. The germline gives CDR1 SGHTS, CDR2 YDEGEE. The CDR3 spans 12 residues. Deletions cut 2 bases from V and 1 base from J, with 4 bases between. CDR3 DNA sequence: TGTGCCAGCAGCTTCTGGTCCTACGAGCAGTACTTC. This sequence encodes CASSFWSYEQYF.

The rearrangement links TRBV19 to TRBJ1-5; 7 bases fit TRBD1. Per germline, CDR1 LNHDA and CDR2 SQIVND (reference sequence). The CDR3 consists of 13 residues. Trimming cost V 5 bases and J 6 bases; bases outside gene matches: 4. The CDR3 DNA reads as TGTGCCAGTAGTGGACAGGCTGGTCAGCCCCAGCATTTT. It is translated as CASSGQAGQPQHF.

A single count supports this clonotype. The germline gene is not matched at one end of the junction; a read error may be the cause. The CDR3 spells CSARDGGGQPQHF. The CDR3 DNA reads TGCAGTGCTAGAGATGGAGGGGGTCAGCCCCAACATTTT. The chain joins TRBV20-1 to TRBJ1-5; TRBD1 is a possible D gene (6 bases). The germline gives CDR1 DFQATT, CDR2 SNEGSKA (reference sequence). There are 13 residues in the CDR3.

This sequence joins TRBV12-3 or TRBV12-4 and TRBJ1-1, with D tentatively TRBD1 (5 bases). The CDR3 runs 14 residues. V was trimmed by 0 bases and J by 6 bases, leaving 11 bases between them. The DNA of the CDR3 is TGTGCCAGCAGTTTAGCGCGCAGGGAGGCTGAAGCTTTCTTT. This sequence encodes CASSLARREAEAFF.

This clonotype appeared many times. J is TRBJ1-6 and V is TRBV9, with 12 positions matching TRBD1. The CDR3 spans 14 residues. With V trimmed by 4 bases and J by 12 bases, 5 bases remained unmatched. Germline values: CDR1 SGDLS, CDR2 YYNGEE. The CDR3 nucleotides are TGTGCCAGCAGCTCCGGGACAGGGGGCTTACCCCTCCACTTT. It translates to CASSSGTGGLPLHF.

This clonotype was seen only a few times. The chain employs TRBV18 and TRBJ1-3, with D tentatively TRBD1 (5 bases). V dropped 6 bases and J dropped 4 bases, with 16 bases sitting between them. Germline values: CDR1 KGHSH, CDR2 LQKENI. This CDR3 is built from 15 residues. The CDR3 coding sequence is TGTGCCAGCTCTCTACAGAAAGGGGAAGGAAACACCATATATTTT. It specifies CASSLQKGEGNTIYF.

This clonotype was picked up many times. This chain uses TRBV5-1 with TRBJ1-1, with D uncertain. V gave up 1 base and J gave up 1 base, with 8 bases separating them. Per the germline V gene, CDR1 is SGHRS and CDR2 is YFSETQ. The CDR3 consists of 14 residues. This CDR3 is CASSLIDANTEAFF. The CDR3 coding sequence is TGCGCCAGCAGCTTGATCGACGCGAACACTGAAGCTTTCTTT.

This clonotype has at least ten counts. The V call is TRBV5-1, the J call TRBJ2-3; D remains unclear. With 0 bases removed from V and 6 bases from J, the gap between germline ends came to 8 bases. The CDR3 has 13 amino acids. Germline-derived CDR1 and CDR2 are SGHRS and YFSETQ. CDR3 in DNA: TGCGCCAGCAGCTTGGCCGGGTCCGATACGCAGTATTTT. Its translation is CASSLAGSDTQYF.

This clonotype was seen repeatedly, ten times or more. V is TRBV5-6 and J is TRBJ2-2, with 10 bases lining up with TRBD2. Germline values: CDR1 SGHDT, CDR2 YYEEEE. V shed 2 bases and J 6 bases; nucleotides not matched to a gene: 4. CDR3 length: 15 amino acids. The CDR3 coding sequence is TGTGCCAGCAGCTTAATAGCGGGGGGCGCCGGGGAGCTGTTTTTT. Translated: CASSLIAGGAGELFF.

In its sample, this clonotype was seen many times. The chain combines TRBV7-9 with TRBJ1-1; maybe TRBD1 (5 bases). V lost 8 bases and J lost 6, with 10 bases in between. The CDR3 consists of 11 residues. Germline assignment: CDR1 SEHNR and CDR2 FQNEAQ (reference sequence). The CDR3 is CASRWGAEAFF. The CDR3 DNA reads as TGTGCCAGCCGGTGGGGGGCTGAAGCTTTCTTT.

This clonotype came up many times. The chain carries TRBV15 and TRBJ2-7; no clear D gene. CDR3 length: 14 amino acids. Deletions cut 1 base from V and 1 base from J, with 8 bases between. The germline V gene has CDR1 LNHNV and CDR2 YYDKDF (reference sequence). The CDR3: CATSRGSLSYEQYF. The DNA for the CDR3 is TGTGCCACCAGCAGAGGTAGCCTATCCTACGAGCAGTACTTC.

Many counts were recorded for this clonotype. The chain uses TRBV4-1 and TRBJ2-7, with 9 nucleotides matching TRBD2. Germline CDR1 reads MGHRA; CDR2 reads YSYEKL. V shed 7 bases and J 0 bases; nucleotides not matched to a gene: 4. The CDR3 contains 14 residues. CDR3 DNA sequence: TGCGCCAGCAAGGCTAGCGGGGCCTCCTACGAGCAGTACTTC. Its protein product is CASKASGASYEQYF.

This clonotype was counted many times. CDR3 DNA sequence: TGTGCCAGCAGCTTACCCGCGGCGGGGGTAGGAAATGAGCAGTTCTTC. Its protein product is CASSLPAAGVGNEQFF. V gene TRBV7-2 combines with J gene TRBJ2-1, with TRBD2 identical over 7 bases. V lost 2 bases and J lost 7; bases outside the gene matches: 11. Looked up from germline, CDR1 is SGHTA and CDR2 is FQGNSA. This CDR3 is built from 16 residues.

The rearrangement uses TRBV5-1 and TRBJ2-1; 7 positions agree with TRBD2. Germline V gene data show CDR1 as SGHRS and CDR2 as YFSETQ. The CDR3 totals 17 residues. V dropped 4 bases and J dropped 0; count of bases not matched to a gene: 10. CDR3 loop: CASSPGLGKSSYNEQFF. Written as DNA, the CDR3 is TGCGCCAGCAGCCCCGGACTAGGAAAGAGCTCCTACAATGAGCAGTTCTTC.

This clonotype was seen ten or more times. The V gene is TRBV9, the J gene TRBJ2-6, with 9 bases matching TRBD1. V was pared by 4 bases and J by 0 bases, with 2 bases of the junction left unmatched. The CDR3 has 16 residues. CDR1 and CDR2 from the germline V gene are SGDLS and YYNGEE. CDR3: CASSIQGASGANVLTF. Here the CDR3 DNA reads TGTGCCAGCAGCATACAGGGGGCCTCTGGGGCCAACGTCCTGACTTTC.

V is TRBV9 and J is TRBJ1-1; D is ambiguous. This CDR3 has 14 residues. Looked up from germline, CDR1 is SGDLS and CDR2 is YYNGEE. Trimming removed 4 bases from V and 6 bases from J, with 16 bases in between. The CDR3, as DNA: TGTGCCAGCAGCCGTGTAGATCGGTGGGCTGAAGCTTTCTTT. Translation gives CASSRVDRWAEAFF. Complete variable domain (other parts from reference TRBV9 and TRBJ1-1): DSGVTQTPKHLITATGQRVTLRCSPRSGDLSVYWYQQSLDQGLQFLIQYYNGEERAKGNILERFSAQQFPDLHSELNLSSLELGDSALYFCASSRVDRWAEAFFGQGTRLTVV.

Many counts were recorded for this clonotype. This sequence joins TRBV10-3 and TRBJ2-7; the D gene is possibly TRBD1 (5 bases). This CDR3 is 13 amino acids long. V was trimmed by 6 bases and J by 3 bases, leaving 12 bases between them. The germline CDR1 and CDR2 sequences are ENHRY and SYGVKD. CDR3: CAISATGNYEQYF. CDR3 DNA: TGTGCCATCAGCGCTACAGGAAACTACGAGCAGTACTTC.

The sample holds many counts of this clonotype. The chain uses TRBV14 and TRBJ2-7, with D perhaps matching TRBD1 (6 bases). Germline V gives CDR1 SGHDN, CDR2 FVKESK. Between the trimmed V and J ends, which lost 4 bases and 0 bases, there was a span of 13 bases. This CDR3 is 15 amino acids long. The CDR3 here is CASSPTGSGSYEQYF. Written as DNA, the CDR3 is TGTGCCAGCAGCCCCACAGGGTCGGGCTCCTACGAGCAGTACTTC.

This clonotype was seen ten or more times. The chain links TRBV5-1 to TRBJ2-7; 7 bases fit TRBD1. With V trimmed by 3 bases and J by 4 bases, 4 bases remained unmatched. Germline loops: CDR1 SGHRS, CDR2 YFSETQ. The CDR3 covers 13 residues. Here the CDR3 reads CASSSGQIYEQYF. CDR3 coding DNA: TGCGCCAGCAGCTCGGGACAGATATACGAGCAGTACTTC. Full variable domain (rest looked up from reference TRBV5-1 and TRBJ2-7): KAGVTQTPRYLIKTRGQQVTLSCSPISGHRSVSWYQQTPGQGLQFLFEYFSETQRNKGNFPGRFSGRQFSNSRSEMNVSTLELGDSALYLCASSSGQIYEQYFGPGTRLTVT.

This clonotype was recorded at least ten times. Here the CDR3 DNA reads TGTGCCAGCAGCTTGGGTATGCGGCCGTACAATCAGCCCCAGCATTTT. Residues: CASSLGMRPYNQPQHF. The V and J genes are TRBV5-6 and TRBJ1-5, with unresolved D. Trimming stripped 0 bases from V and 3 bases from J, with 13 bases between. This CDR3 has 16 amino acids. Germline V gene lookup returns CDR1 SGHDT and CDR2 YYEEEE.